The 19 T cell receptor beta chains below were found in one sample sequenced in a study of blood T cell repertoires in COVID-19. The data were produced by immunoSEQ multiplex PCR, yet TCRdb's version contains in-frame clones alone and is incomplete. This sample has 200,000 to 300,000 clones, with approximately 91% found just once. Input material: peripheral blood. These receptors all stem from a woman aged 25 to 39 with acute or convalescent COVID-19.

This sequence joins TRBV25-1 and TRBJ1-1; the D is unclear. V was shortened by 2 bases and J by 11 bases, with 9 bases between the two germline ends. There are 11 residues in the CDR3. Germline V lookup: CDR1 MGHDK, CDR2 SYGVNS. The CDR3 DNA reads TGTGCCAGCAGTGAAGGTATAGTGGCTTTCTTT. Its translation: CASSEGIVAFF.

The genes are TRBV7-8 and TRBJ2-5; TRBD2 matches 11 bases. Germline V CDR1 and CDR2: SGHVS, FQNEAQ. The CDR3 has 13 amino acids. The trim removed 8 bases at V and 2 bases at J, leaving 1 base unmatched. The CDR3 nucleotides are TGTGCCAGCCGACTAGCGGGACAAGAGACCCAGTACTTC. Translating gives CASRLAGQETQYF. The full variable domain, with the rest looked up from reference TRBV7-8 and TRBJ2-5, is GAGVSQSPRYKVAKRGQDVALRCDPISGHVSLFWYQQALGQGPEFLTYFQNEAQLDKSGLPSDRFFAERPEGSVSTLKIQRTQQEDSAVYLCASRLAGQETQYFGPGTRLLVL.

This chain joins TRBV7-6 and TRBJ2-7, with 8 positions matching TRBD1. The CDR3 has 16 residues. The V gene end was trimmed by 2 bases and the J gene end by 0 bases; junction bases not matched to a gene: 6. The germline CDR1 and CDR2 sequences are SGHVS and FNYEAQ. Here the CDR3 reads CASSLIDGQGSYEQYF. CDR3 in DNA: TGTGCCAGCAGCTTAATCGACGGACAGGGCTCCTACGAGCAGTACTTC.

As DNA, the CDR3 is TGTGCCAGCTCACCTACTCCTACAGCGGCCTCCTCTGGAAACACCATATATTTT. Translated: CASSPTPTAASSGNTIYF. The rearrangement links TRBV18 to TRBJ1-3; D call uncertain. The CDR3 contains 18 residues. The germline CDR1 and CDR2 sequences are KGHSH and LQKENI. V was trimmed by 3 bases and J by 0 bases, leaving 18 bases between them.

V is TRBV9 and J is TRBJ2-1; the match to TRBD2 covers 10 bases. The V segment lost 0 bases and the J segment 7 bases; nucleotides outside the gene matches: 4. The germline V gene has CDR1 SGDLS and CDR2 YYNGEE. This CDR3 spans 15 amino acids. The CDR3 here is CASSVDPSGSNEQFF. The CDR3 DNA sequence: TGTGCCAGCAGCGTAGATCCTAGCGGGAGTAATGAGCAGTTCTTC.

The chain combines TRBV24-1 with TRBJ2-3, with 9 bases aligning to TRBD2. This CDR3 region has 14 residues. Per the germline V gene, CDR1 is KGHDR and CDR2 is SFDVKD. V gave up 6 bases and J gave up 4 bases; unmatched junction bases: 4. The CDR3 DNA reads as TGTGCCACCAGTATTAGCGGGGGCGCAGATACGCAGTATTTT. This encodes CATSISGGADTQYF.

The V gene is TRBV19, the J gene TRBJ2-1; 7 bases are a match to TRBD2. J gave up 5 bases and V 3 bases, and 13 bases lay outside the gene matches. Per germline, CDR1 LNHDA and CDR2 SQIVND (reference sequence). The CDR3 spans 17 residues. CDR3 residues: CASSMPPGRERNNEQFF. CDR3 nucleotides: TGTGCCAGTAGTATGCCCCCGGGGCGGGAGAGGAACAATGAGCAGTTCTTC.

The gene calls are TRBV15 and TRBJ1-2; TRBD1 matches 9 bases. CDR1 is LNHNV, CDR2 YYDKDF, per germline (reference sequence). The CDR3 totals 17 residues. J gave up 4 bases and V 2 bases, and 11 bases lay outside the gene matches. This CDR3 reads CATSRPTPGQGFYGYTF. The CDR3 nucleotides read TGTGCCACCAGCAGACCTACGCCGGGACAGGGTTTCTATGGCTACACCTTC.

This clone was counted a single time. The V call is TRBV5-5, the J call TRBJ1-5; TRBD1 agrees at 10 bases. J gave up 0 bases and V 4 bases, and 10 bases lay outside the gene matches. The CDR3 loop spans 18 amino acids. Germline CDR1 and CDR2: SGHKS and YYEKEE (reference sequence). CDR3 coding DNA: TGTGCCAGCAGCCCTTCGGGACAGGGGATAGCTAGCAATCAGCCCCAGCATTTT. Protein product: CASSPSGQGIASNQPQHF.

The chain recombines TRBV11-2 with TRBJ2-1, with TRBD2 identical over 7 bases. Per the germline V gene, CDR1 is SGHAT and CDR2 is FQNNGV. There are 12 residues in the CDR3. J lost 16 bases, V lost 1 base, and 7 bases had no gene match. CDR3 protein: CASSLVGTTNFF. In DNA form, the CDR3 reads TGTGCCAGCAGCTTAGTCGGGACTACCAACTTCTTC.

This chain joins TRBV7-3 and TRBJ2-2; no firm D call. Germline V lookup: CDR1 SGHTA, CDR2 FQGTGA. Between the trimmed V and J ends, which lost 6 bases and 2 bases, there was a span of 4 bases. CDR3 length equals 12 residues. The CDR3 reads CASSSNTGELFF. The CDR3 coding sequence is TGTGCCAGCAGTAGTAACACCGGGGAGCTGTTTTTT.

A single count supports this clone. The chain is built from TRBV7-2 and TRBJ2-7, with 7 nucleotides matching TRBD2. Germline loops: CDR1 SGHTA, CDR2 FQGNSA. The CDR3 is made up of 15 amino acids. The V segment lost 1 base and the J segment 1 base; nucleotides outside the gene matches: 4. The CDR3 is CASSLEAGRSYEQYF. The CDR3 DNA is TGTGCCAGCAGCTTAGAAGCGGGGAGGTCCTACGAGCAGTACTTC. The whole variable domain, remainder taken from reference TRBV7-2 and TRBJ2-7, is GAGVSQSPSNKVTEKGKDVELRCDPISGHTALYWYRQSLGQGLEFLIYFQGNSAPDKSGLPSDRFSAERTGGSVSTLTIQRTQQEDSAVYLCASSLEAGRSYEQYFGPGTRLTVT.

The rearrangement joins TRBV4-1 to TRBJ1-4; the match to TRBD1 covers 7 bases. J gave up 0 bases and V 0 bases, and 7 bases lay outside the gene matches. This CDR3 is 18 amino acids long. Germline CDR1 reads MGHRA; CDR2 reads YSYEKL. CDR3 in DNA: TGCGCCAGCAGCCAAGATGGAGAGGGGGCGGCAACTAATGAAAAACTGTTTTTT. Protein: CASSQDGEGAATNEKLFF.

The chain couples TRBV9 to TRBJ2-3; unclear D gene. V was clipped by 0 bases and J by 4 bases, with 9 bases between them. The CDR3 loop spans 14 amino acids. Germline CDR1 and CDR2: SGDLS and YYNGEE. CDR3 nucleotide sequence: TGTGCCAGCAGCGTAGGTCAGTTGGCAGATACGCAGTATTTT. Translated, it gives CASSVGQLADTQYF.

This clone came up once. This chain links TRBV19 with TRBJ2-2; 14 bases fit TRBD2. Per the germline V gene, CDR1 is LNHDA and CDR2 is SQIVND (reference sequence). The trim removed 7 bases at V and 4 bases at J, leaving 14 bases unmatched. The CDR3 spans 19 residues. The DNA for the CDR3 is TGTGCCAGTACGGCTACCCGGACTAGCGGGAGGTCGGGCACCGGGGAGCTGTTTTTT. Translated, it gives CASTATRTSGRSGTGELFF.

The chain joins TRBV6-5 to TRBJ2-7; unclear D gene. The CDR3 length is 12 residues. Germline V gives CDR1 MNHEY, CDR2 SVGAGI. Trimming stripped 4 bases from V and 3 bases from J, with 7 bases between. CDR3 sequence (DNA): TGTGCCAGCAGTTTTGGCAGCTACGAGCAGTACTTC. Its translation: CASSFGSYEQYF.

The rearrangement links TRBV27 to TRBJ2-2; tentative D call: TRBD2 (5 bases). Germline V gives CDR1 MNHEY, CDR2 SMNVEV (reference sequence). The CDR3 extends over 16 amino acids. Trimming left V 3 bases short and J 1 base short, with 12 bases between. CDR3 loop: CASSFDGKRNTGELFF. CDR3 coding DNA: TGTGCCAGCAGTTTCGACGGGAAAAGGAACACCGGGGAGCTGTTTTTT.

The V call is TRBV10-3, the J call TRBJ2-4; 16 positions match TRBD2. Germline V CDR1 and CDR2: ENHRY, SYGVKD. This CDR3 has 18 amino acids. The V segment lost 3 bases and the J segment 0 bases; nucleotides outside the gene matches: 2. The CDR3 protein is CAISDGTSGRGAKNIQYF. The CDR3 bases are TGTGCCATCAGTGACGGGACTAGCGGGAGGGGAGCCAAAAACATTCAGTACTTC.

The chain is built from TRBV15 and TRBJ2-7, with TRBD2 identical over 7 bases. Per germline, CDR1 LNHNV and CDR2 YYDKDF (reference sequence). The CDR3 is 17 amino acids. Trimming removed 2 bases from V and 2 bases from J; junction bases left unmatched: 12. In DNA, the CDR3 is TGTGCCACCAGCAGAAACCCGTTGGCGGGGGTTCCCTACGAGCAGTACTTC. This translates into CATSRNPLAGVPYEQYF.